One and the same sample provided the 21 T cell receptor beta chains below, sequenced in a study of T cell responses to AZD1222 COVID-19 vaccine. TCRdb's copy holds only in-frame clones and misses some; the assay was immunoSEQ multiplex PCR. This table holds some 120,000 clones, 93% found once. Sequencing was performed on peripheral blood, taken on day 0 of AZD1222 vaccination. These receptors were taken from an adult in good health.

The rearrangement links TRBV7-9 to TRBJ1-4; 10 nucleotides match TRBD1. Germline V gene lookup returns CDR1 SEHNR and CDR2 FQNEAQ (reference sequence). The CDR3 sequence is 15 residues long. The junction had 5 bases not matched to a gene; V was cut back by 5 bases and J by 5 bases. The CDR3 coding sequence is TGTGCCAGCAGCACCCTGACAGGGGGCAATGAAAAACTGTTTTTT. The encoded protein is CASSTLTGGNEKLFF.

The chain is built from TRBV10-2 and TRBJ2-2; D uncertain. This CDR3 has 14 residues. Germline V lookup: CDR1 WSHSY, CDR2 SAAADI. V dropped 3 bases and J dropped 4 bases, with 9 bases sitting between them. CDR3 DNA: TGCGCCAGCAGTGATAGGCGTACCACCGGGGAGCTGTTTTTT. This gives the protein CASSDRRTTGELFF.

The J gene is TRBJ2-2, the V gene TRBV7-8; 7 bases line up with TRBD2. Germline values: CDR1 SGHVS, CDR2 FQNEAQ. The length of the CDR3 is 15 residues. V lost 9 bases and J lost 1; bases outside the gene matches: 8. CDR3 region: CARSASGGNTGELFF. The CDR3 region has the DNA TGTGCCAGAAGCGCTAGCGGAGGGAACACCGGGGAGCTGTTTTTT. Supplemented by reference TRBV7-8 and TRBJ2-2, the full variable domain reads GAGVSQSPRYKVAKRGQDVALRCDPISGHVSLFWYQQALGQGPEFLTYFQNEAQLDKSGLPSDRFFAERPEGSVSTLKIQRTQQEDSAVYLCARSASGGNTGELFFGEGSRLTVL.

The chain has TRBV3-1 (or the pseudogene TRBV3-2) and TRBJ1-2; D is undetermined. Between the trimmed V and J ends, which lost 0 bases and 8 bases, there was a span of 16 bases. The CDR3 sequence is 15 residues long. CDR1 is LGHDT and CDR2 is YNNKEL in the germline V gene (reference sequence). The CDR3 DNA reads TGTGCCAGCAGCCAAGATCCCGGGCCCTTGGGAGGCTACACCTTC. Translating it yields CASSQDPGPLGGYTF.

The gene calls are TRBV27 and TRBJ2-7, with a tentative D call TRBD1 (6 bases). The CDR3 runs 14 residues. Trimming removed 4 bases at V and 3 bases at J, with 13 bases between. Germline CDR1 is MNHEY and CDR2 is SMNVEV (reference sequence). The CDR3 DNA follows: TGTGCCAGCAGTTCCATGGACAGAAACTACGAGCAGTACTTC. Protein sequence: CASSSMDRNYEQYF.

The chain employs TRBV6-5 and TRBJ1-4, with 9 bases fitting TRBD1. The V gene's germline CDR1 is MNHEY and CDR2 SVGAGI. V dropped 10 bases and J dropped 8; count of bases not matched to a gene: 8. This CDR3 region has 13 residues. The DNA of the CDR3 is TGTGCCACCAGGACAGGGGATATAGAAAAACTGTTTTTT. Translation gives CATRTGDIEKLFF.

This chain links TRBV6-5 with TRBJ2-2; D is unresolved. Trimming pared 4 bases from V and 7 bases from J, leaving 13 bases between. CDR1 and CDR2 from the germline V gene are MNHEY and SVGAGI. This CDR3 has 14 residues. This CDR3 is CASSFPERIGELFF. The CDR3 nucleotides are TGTGCCAGCAGTTTCCCGGAGAGGATCGGGGAGCTGTTTTTT.

This sequence joins TRBV7-8 and TRBJ1-1; tentative D call: TRBD1 (6 bases). In germline, CDR1 is SGHVS, CDR2 FQNEAQ. V lost 4 bases to trimming and J lost 2 bases, with 14 bases between them. The CDR3 totals 15 residues. Here the CDR3 reads CASSSQQGLNTEAFF. The CDR3 DNA follows: TGTGCCAGCAGCTCTCAACAGGGATTAAACACTGAAGCTTTCTTT.

The chain joins TRBV2 to TRBJ2-7, with TRBD2 as a possible D gene (6 bases). The CDR3 length is 12 residues. Deletions cut 6 bases from V and 4 bases from J, with 10 bases between. Germline CDR1 reads SNHLY; CDR2 reads FYNNEI. The CDR3 spells CASRTGDYEQYF. In DNA, the CDR3 is TGTGCCAGCAGAACGGGAGATTACGAGCAGTACTTC.

This chain connects TRBV27 to TRBJ1-1; D is undetermined. V lost 0 bases and J 7 bases, leaving 6 bases between the germline ends. This CDR3 contains 12 residues. Germline V gene lookup returns CDR1 MNHEY and CDR2 SMNVEV (reference sequence). Written as DNA, the CDR3 is TGTGCCAGCAGTTTATCCGGCAGTGAAGCTTTCTTT. This codes for CASSLSGSEAFF.

This clone was detected a few times. The chain uses TRBV7-3 and TRBJ2-7, with 9 bases identical to TRBD2. Germline V lookup: CDR1 SGHTA, CDR2 FQGTGA. The CDR3 is 15 residues long. V shed 5 bases and J 4 bases; nucleotides not matched to a gene: 9. CDR3 in amino acids: CASSPLAGERYEQYF. The DNA for the CDR3 is TGTGCCAGCAGCCCTTTAGCGGGAGAACGGTACGAGCAGTACTTC.

The chain combines TRBV19 with TRBJ2-1; 13 nucleotides agree with TRBD2. The V and J ends lost 7 bases and 7 bases, in that order; junction bases with no gene match: 7. Germline assignment: CDR1 LNHDA and CDR2 SQIVND (reference sequence). The CDR3 is made up of 15 amino acids. The CDR3 DNA sequence: TGTGCCAGTACCGCATGGGGACTAGCGGGGAATGAGCAGTTCTTC. Amino acids: CASTAWGLAGNEQFF.

Concerning this clone itself: The junction departs from germline at one end; a sequencing error may be responsible. The chain links TRBV28 to TRBJ2-7; no definite D call. Germline CDR1 MDHEN, CDR2 SYDVKM. CDR3 length: 11 amino acids. Written as DNA, the CDR3 is TGTGCCACCAGTGTAGGCTACGAGCAGTACTTC. Protein product: CATSVGYEQYF.

The chain uses TRBV29-1 and TRBJ1-5; 7 bases map to TRBD1. Per germline, CDR1 SQVTM and CDR2 ANQGSEA. The CDR3 has 14 amino acids. Trimming removed 7 bases from V and 3 bases from J; junction bases left unmatched: 9. CDR3 bases: TGCAGCGCACTGGGGGACAGCGACAATCAGCCCCAGCATTTT. It is translated as CSALGDSDNQPQHF.

The genes are TRBV21-1 and TRBJ2-7; the table's D call, TRBD1, was not checked against the DNA. TRBV21-1 is flagged as a pseudogene. The CDR3 has 14 residues. CDR3 nucleotides: TGTGCCAGCAGCAAAGGACGGCAGGTAGGTGAGCAGTACTTC. This codes for CASSKGRQVGEQYF.

V and J are TRBV7-9 and TRBJ2-5; D ambiguous. Germline-derived CDR1 and CDR2 are SEHNR and FQNEAQ (reference sequence). CDR3 length: 13 residues. Trimming removed 10 bases from V and 3 bases from J, with 15 bases in between. This CDR3 reads CAIRQEPKETQYF. CDR3 nucleotides: TGTGCCATCCGTCAGGAACCCAAAGAGACCCAGTACTTC.

V and J are TRBV18 and TRBJ2-3; D is uncertain. This CDR3 comprises 17 residues. Germline V gene sequence: CDR1 KGHSH, CDR2 LQKENI. The V and J ends lost 2 bases and 0 bases respectively, with 15 bases between them. CDR3 amino acids: CASSPMVGQSSTDTQYF. For the CDR3, the DNA is TGTGCCAGCTCACCAATGGTCGGCCAATCTAGCACAGATACGCAGTATTTT.

The rearrangement uses TRBV20-1 and TRBJ2-1; D may be TRBD1 (5 bases). Germline V gene lookup returns CDR1 DFQATT and CDR2 SNEGSKA (reference sequence). The V gene lost 6 bases and the J gene lost 5 bases, with 5 bases spanning the gap. This CDR3 has 10 amino acids. The CDR3: CSAQDNEQFF. CDR3 nucleotides: TGCAGTGCACAGGACAATGAGCAGTTCTTC.

This clone was seen a handful of times. V is TRBV7-9 and J is TRBJ2-3; weak D call: TRBD2 (6 bases). The ends were cut back, 4 bases at V and 1 base at J, with 6 bases in the middle. CDR3 size: 13 residues. The germline gives CDR1 SEHNR, CDR2 FQNEAQ (reference sequence). The CDR3, as DNA: TGTGCCAGCAGCTCTAGCGGCACAGATACGCAGTATTTT. Translated, it gives CASSSSGTDTQYF.

The chain is built from TRBV19 and TRBJ2-7; no definite D call. The CDR3 has 12 amino acids. Trimming shortened V by 8 bases and J by 3 bases, and 11 bases separated the two germline ends. Germline V gene data show CDR1 as LNHDA and CDR2 as SQIVND (reference sequence). CDR3 loop: CASSNWIYEQYF. The CDR3 nucleotides read TGTGCCAGTTCTAATTGGATCTACGAGCAGTACTTC.

V is TRBV28 and J is TRBJ2-2, with a weak D call TRBD1 (7 bases). V was shortened by 8 bases and J by 1 base, with 11 bases between the two germline ends. Germline loops: CDR1 MDHEN, CDR2 SYDVKM. The CDR3 has 14 residues. The CDR3 nucleotides read TGTGCCAGCGCCAGGGGGGAGAACACCGGGGAGCTGTTTTTT. Translation: CASARGENTGELFF.